The sequence of this T cell receptor beta chain was determined in a study of cytomegalovirus exposure and HLA in healthy donors. The CDR3 is 11 residues long. Germline assignment: CDR1 SEHNR and CDR2 FQNEAQ (reference sequence). PCR involved 60 Vbeta and 13 Jbeta primers. Assay used: immunoSEQ multiplex PCR; TCRdb lists only in-frame clones, some missing. The table lists roughly 150,000 clones, over 65% of them singletons. This chain uses TRBV7-9 with TRBJ2-7; D gene unclear. This TCR was sampled from a man aged 35-49 years in good health and CMV-seropositive. The sample taken for sequencing was PBMCs. The CDR3 loop is CAPLEVYEQYF. The CDR3 bases are TGTGCTCCCTTAGAGGTCTACGAGCAGTACTTC.